The T cell receptor (beta chain) under discussion was sequenced for a study of cytotoxic CD8 clonotypes in ibrutinib-treated CLL. Study-wide context: Patient counts were around 11 relapsed/refractory, roughly 15 treatment-naive and around 17 IGHV unmutated. Treatment had run for a median roughly eleven months, range 6 to 36, when response samples were taken.

This clone showed up just a few times. The TCR beta libraries used approximately 2 micrograms of genomic DNA that came from cryopreserved PBMCs. This table comes from immunoSEQ multiplex PCR, and its TCRdb copy is limited to in-frame clones, with some not included. The table has fewer than 25,000 clones, around 79% seen once; the top ten hold around 7.7%. Trimming removed 3 bases from V and 6 bases from J; junction bases left unmatched: 7. The CDR3 is 15 residues long. Germline lookup yields CDR1 SGDLS and CDR2 YYNGEE. J is TRBJ1-4 and V is TRBV9, with 8 bases that match TRBD1. The sequence was collected from a human donor with chronic lymphocytic leukemia. Sample: PBMCs, taken before ibrutinib treatment. The CDR3, as DNA: TGTGCCAGCAGCGCAGCCGGGACAGGTGATGAAAAACTGTTTTTT. It specifies CASSAAGTGDEKLFF.